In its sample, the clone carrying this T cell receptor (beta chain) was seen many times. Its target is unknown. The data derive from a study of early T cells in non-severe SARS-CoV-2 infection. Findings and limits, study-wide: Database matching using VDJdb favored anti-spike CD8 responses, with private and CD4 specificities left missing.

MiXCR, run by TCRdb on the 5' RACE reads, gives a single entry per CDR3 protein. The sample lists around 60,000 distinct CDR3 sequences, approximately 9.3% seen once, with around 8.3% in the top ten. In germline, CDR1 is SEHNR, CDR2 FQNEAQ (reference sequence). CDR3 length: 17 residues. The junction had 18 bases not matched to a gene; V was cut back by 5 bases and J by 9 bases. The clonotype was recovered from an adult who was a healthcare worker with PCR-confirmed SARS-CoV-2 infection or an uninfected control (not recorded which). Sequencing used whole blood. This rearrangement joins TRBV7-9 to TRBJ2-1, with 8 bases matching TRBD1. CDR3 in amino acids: CASSPLSGQGSVGEQFF. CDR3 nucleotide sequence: TGTGCCAGCAGCCCTCTATCCGGACAGGGTTCCGTAGGTGAGCAGTTCTTC. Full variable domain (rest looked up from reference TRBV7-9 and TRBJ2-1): DTGVSQNPRHKITKRGQNVTFRCDPISEHNRLYWYRQTLGQGPEFLTYFQNEAQLEKSRLLSDRFSAERPKGSFSTLEIQRTEQGDSAMYLCASSPLSGQGSVGEQFFGPGTRLTVL.